A single sample gave rise to the 14 T cell receptor beta chains below, sequenced in a study of T cell responses to AZD1222 COVID-19 vaccine. Profiled with immunoSEQ multiplex PCR; TCRdb holds only in-frame clones, not every one. The sample carries around 140,000 clones, approximately 88% recorded once. This material consisted of peripheral blood, taken on day 0 of AZD1222 vaccination. The receptors shown here come from an adult in good health.

The rearrangement uses TRBV5-1 and TRBJ2-7; TRBD1 agrees at 7 bases. CDR1 and CDR2 from the germline V gene are SGHRS and YFSETQ. CDR3 length: 16 residues. V was clipped by 5 bases and J by 2 bases; unmatched bases: 13. This chain's CDR3 is CASRITSGQRTYEQYF. CDR3 sequence (DNA): TGCGCCAGCAGAATTACCTCGGGACAGAGAACCTACGAGCAGTACTTC.

V and J are TRBV5-4 and TRBJ1-1; 9 bases are shared with TRBD1. CDR3 length equals 17 residues. The junction had 10 bases not matched to a gene; V was cut back by 4 bases and J by 0 bases. Germline V gene sequence: CDR1 SGHNT, CDR2 YYREEE (reference sequence). The CDR3 coding sequence is TGTGCCAGCAGCAAGGGACAGGGAGGTGAGTTGAACACTGAAGCTTTCTTT. It codes for CASSKGQGGELNTEAFF.

The chain links TRBV9 to TRBJ2-1; 8 nucleotides line up with TRBD2. This CDR3 is built from 16 residues. With V trimmed by 6 bases and J by 0 bases, 8 bases remained unmatched. The germline V gene encodes CDR1 SGDLS and CDR2 YYNGEE. In DNA, the CDR3 is TGTGCCAGCACGGTCGGCGGGGGGACCTCCTACAATGAGCAGTTCTTC. As protein: CASTVGGGTSYNEQFF.

The J gene is TRBJ1-2, the V gene TRBV10-2, with a tentative D call TRBD1 (5 bases). Looked up from germline, CDR1 is WSHSY and CDR2 is SAAADI. The CDR3 loop spans 12 amino acids. Trimming removed 7 bases from V and 7 bases from J, with 13 bases in between. The chain's CDR3 is CASTHSGGGYTF. The DNA for the CDR3 is TGCGCCAGCACCCATTCTGGGGGTGGCTACACCTTC.

The V and J genes are TRBV7-9 and TRBJ1-5; D ambiguous. The CDR3 has 13 residues. Germline-derived CDR1 and CDR2 are SEHNR and FQNEAQ (reference sequence). The V gene lost 3 bases and the J gene lost 4 bases, with 7 bases spanning the gap. The CDR3 sequence: CASSFSVNQPQHF. The DNA for the CDR3 is TGTGCCAGCAGCTTTAGCGTTAATCAGCCCCAGCATTTT.

In its sample, this clone was seen a few times. The chain uses TRBV4-3 and TRBJ1-6, with no clear D. This CDR3 comprises 15 residues. The V gene's germline CDR1 is LGHNA and CDR2 YSLEER. Trimming removed 0 bases at V and 10 bases at J, with 13 bases between. CDR3 bases: TGCGCCAGCAGCCAAGATGGTTCCGACTGGTCACCCCTCCACTTT. Translated, it gives CASSQDGSDWSPLHF.

The V gene is TRBV7-6, the J gene TRBJ2-1; D might be TRBD1 (6 bases). The CDR3 is made up of 21 amino acids. Trimming pared 4 bases from V and 3 bases from J, leaving 31 bases between. Germline CDR1 is SGHVS and CDR2 is FNYEAQ. The DNA of the CDR3 is TGTGCCAGCAGCTCTATTAGGGGGTGGTCGTCCGAGTCAACCAGCTACAATGAGCAGTTCTTC. It specifies CASSSIRGWSSESTSYNEQFF.

This clone was seen a few times. The chain carries TRBV6-2 or TRBV6-3 and TRBJ2-3; 10 nucleotides line up with TRBD2. Germline V gene data show CDR1 as MNHEY and CDR2 as SVGEGT. Trimming took 2 bases from V and 0 from J; bases not matched to a gene: 8. The CDR3 sequence is 18 residues long. The CDR3 reads CASSYGAGGPRSTDTQYF. CDR3 bases: TGTGCCAGCAGTTACGGAGCGGGGGGGCCCCGGAGCACAGATACGCAGTATTTT.

J is TRBJ2-1 and V is TRBV5-4, with TRBD2 identical over 7 bases. The ends lost 3 bases at V and 7 bases at J; junction bases unmatched: 7. The CDR3 sequence is 14 residues long. CDR1 SGHNT and CDR2 YYREEE come from the germline V gene (reference sequence). The DNA of the CDR3 is TGTGCCAGCAGCTATCACGGGGGGTGGAATGAGCAGTTCTTC. Amino acid sequence: CASSYHGGWNEQFF.

DNA for the CDR3: TGTGCCAGCTCACCTGTCCCCGTGAACGGAAACACCATATATTTT. Amino acid sequence: CASSPVPVNGNTIYF. The rearrangement joins TRBV18 to TRBJ1-3; D remains ambiguous. The ends were cut back, 3 bases at V and 4 bases at J, with 13 bases in the middle. Germline lookup yields CDR1 KGHSH and CDR2 LQKENI. CDR3 length equals 15 residues.

This clone has only one observation. The chain joins TRBV19 to TRBJ1-3; D remains unclear. Germline values: CDR1 LNHDA, CDR2 SQIVND (reference sequence). V shed 2 bases and J shed 5 bases, with 13 bases lying between them. This CDR3 has 15 residues. The CDR3 spells CASSINFDLRNTIYF. The CDR3 coding sequence is TGTGCCAGTAGTATAAACTTCGATTTGAGAAACACCATATATTTT. The full variable domain, rest sourced from reference TRBV19 and TRBJ1-3, is DGGITQSPKYLFRKEGQNVTLSCEQNLNHDAMYWYRQDPGQGLRLIYYSQIVNDFQKGDIAEGYSVSREKKESFPLTVTSAQKNPTAFYLCASSINFDLRNTIYFGEGSWLTVV.

V gene TRBV5-1 combines with J gene TRBJ2-5; 8 bases agree with TRBD2. This CDR3 has 16 amino acids. Germline CDR1 reads SGHRS; CDR2 reads YFSETQ. V was clipped by 4 bases and J by 5 bases; unmatched bases: 13. The CDR3 is CASSLAATGGPETQYF. CDR3 nucleotide sequence: TGCGCCAGCAGCCTGGCGGCTACGGGGGGGCCGGAGACCCAGTACTTC.

The chain uses TRBV6-5 and TRBJ1-1; 7 bases align to TRBD1. The CDR3 covers 12 residues. Unmatched junction bases numbered 5, after V lost 2 bases and J lost 11 bases. Germline V gives CDR1 MNHEY, CDR2 SVGAGI. This CDR3 is CASSYRQGRAFF. The CDR3 DNA follows: TGTGCCAGCAGTTACAGACAGGGAAGGGCTTTCTTT.

The gene calls are TRBV12-5 and TRBJ1-1; D gene uncertain. CDR1 and CDR2 from the germline V gene are LGHNT and FRNRAP. Trimming shortened V by 4 bases and J by 6 bases, and 12 bases separated the two germline ends. The CDR3 consists of 13 residues. Here the CDR3 reads CASGSWAGSEAFF. The DNA of the CDR3 is TGTGCTAGTGGTTCTTGGGCCGGGTCTGAAGCTTTCTTT.